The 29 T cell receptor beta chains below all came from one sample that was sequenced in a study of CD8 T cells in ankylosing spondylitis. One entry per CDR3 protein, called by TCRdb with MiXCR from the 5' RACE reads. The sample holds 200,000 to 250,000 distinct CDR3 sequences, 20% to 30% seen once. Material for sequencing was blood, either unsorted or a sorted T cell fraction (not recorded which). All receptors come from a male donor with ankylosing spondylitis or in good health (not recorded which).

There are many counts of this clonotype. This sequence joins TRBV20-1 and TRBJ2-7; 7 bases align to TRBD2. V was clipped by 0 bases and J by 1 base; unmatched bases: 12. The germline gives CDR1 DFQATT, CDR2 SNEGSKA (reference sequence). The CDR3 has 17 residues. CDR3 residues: CSAREPLGSSGSYEQYF. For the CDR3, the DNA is TGCAGTGCTAGAGAACCCCTCGGGTCTAGCGGTTCCTACGAGCAGTACTTC.

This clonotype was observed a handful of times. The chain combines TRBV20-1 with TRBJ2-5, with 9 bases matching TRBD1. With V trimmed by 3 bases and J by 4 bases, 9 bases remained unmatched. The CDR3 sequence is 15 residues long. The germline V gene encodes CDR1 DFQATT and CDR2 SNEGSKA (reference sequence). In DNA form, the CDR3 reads TGCAGTGCTAGGTGGATTGGGGGACAGGGAGAGACCCAGTACTTC. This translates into CSARWIGGQGETQYF.

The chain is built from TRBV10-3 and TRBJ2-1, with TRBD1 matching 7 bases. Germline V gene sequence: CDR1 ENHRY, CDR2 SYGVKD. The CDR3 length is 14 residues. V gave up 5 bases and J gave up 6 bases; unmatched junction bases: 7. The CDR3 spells CAISPDRDLNEQFF. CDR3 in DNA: TGTGCCATCAGTCCTGACAGGGACCTCAATGAGCAGTTCTTC.

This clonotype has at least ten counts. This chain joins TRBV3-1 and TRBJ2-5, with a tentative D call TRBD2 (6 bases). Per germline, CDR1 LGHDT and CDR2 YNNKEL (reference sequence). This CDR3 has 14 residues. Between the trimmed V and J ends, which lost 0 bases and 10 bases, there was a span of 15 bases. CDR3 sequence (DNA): TGTGCCAGCAGCCAAGATCCTGGGGGGATGAGCCAGTACTTC. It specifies CASSQDPGGMSQYF.

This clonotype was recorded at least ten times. This chain's CDR3 is CASGNREAYEQYF. The CDR3 DNA reads as TGTGCCAGCGGGAACAGGGAAGCCTACGAGCAGTACTTC. The chain carries TRBV2 and TRBJ2-7; perhaps TRBD1 as D (6 bases). Trimming removed 8 bases from V and 2 bases from J, with 13 bases in between. The germline gives CDR1 SNHLY, CDR2 FYNNEI. This CDR3 is built from 13 residues.

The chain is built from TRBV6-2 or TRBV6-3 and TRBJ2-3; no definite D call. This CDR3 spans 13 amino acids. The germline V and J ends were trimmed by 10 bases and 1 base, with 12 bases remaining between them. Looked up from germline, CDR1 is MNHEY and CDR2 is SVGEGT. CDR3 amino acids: CATRVDRTDTQYF. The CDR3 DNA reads TGTGCCACCCGCGTGGACCGCACAGATACGCAGTATTTT.

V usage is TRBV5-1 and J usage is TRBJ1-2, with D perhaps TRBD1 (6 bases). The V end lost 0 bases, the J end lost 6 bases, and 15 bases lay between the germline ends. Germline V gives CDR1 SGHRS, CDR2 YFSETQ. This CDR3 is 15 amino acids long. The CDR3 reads CASSLGPQGSDGYTF. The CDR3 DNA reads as TGCGCCAGCAGCTTGGGGCCCCAGGGGTCAGATGGCTACACCTTC.

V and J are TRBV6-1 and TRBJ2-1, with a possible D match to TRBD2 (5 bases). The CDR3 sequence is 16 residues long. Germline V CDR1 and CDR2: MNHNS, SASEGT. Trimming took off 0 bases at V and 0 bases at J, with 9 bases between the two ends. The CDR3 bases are TGTGCCAGCAGTGAAGCTCTGGCGGGCTCCTACAATGAGCAGTTCTTC. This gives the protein CASSEALAGSYNEQFF.

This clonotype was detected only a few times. CDR3 DNA: TGCAGTGCTAGGAAATCGGGGGAAAAACTGTTTTTT. It is translated as CSARKSGEKLFF. The V call is TRBV20-1, the J call TRBJ1-4; no reliable D call. The V gene's germline CDR1 is DFQATT and CDR2 SNEGSKA (reference sequence). V dropped 3 bases and J dropped 8 bases, with 10 bases sitting between them. The CDR3 has 12 amino acids.

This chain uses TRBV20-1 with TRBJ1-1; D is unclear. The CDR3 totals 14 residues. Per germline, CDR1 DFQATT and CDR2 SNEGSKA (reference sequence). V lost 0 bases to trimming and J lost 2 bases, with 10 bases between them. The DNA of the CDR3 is TGCAGTGCTAGAGAACGGGTCAGCAACACTGAAGCTTTCTTT. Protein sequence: CSARERVSNTEAFF.

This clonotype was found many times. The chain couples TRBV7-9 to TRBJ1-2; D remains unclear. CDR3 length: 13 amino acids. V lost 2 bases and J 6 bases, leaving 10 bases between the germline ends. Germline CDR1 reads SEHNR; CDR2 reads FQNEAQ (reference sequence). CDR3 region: CASSLRVVDGYTF. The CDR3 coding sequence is TGTGCCAGCAGCTTAAGGGTGGTGGATGGCTACACCTTC.

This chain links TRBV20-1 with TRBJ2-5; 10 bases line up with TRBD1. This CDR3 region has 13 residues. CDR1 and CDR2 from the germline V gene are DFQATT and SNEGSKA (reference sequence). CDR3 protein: CSGGPGQGETQYF. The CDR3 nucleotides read TGCAGCGGGGGCCCGGGACAGGGGGAGACCCAGTACTTC.

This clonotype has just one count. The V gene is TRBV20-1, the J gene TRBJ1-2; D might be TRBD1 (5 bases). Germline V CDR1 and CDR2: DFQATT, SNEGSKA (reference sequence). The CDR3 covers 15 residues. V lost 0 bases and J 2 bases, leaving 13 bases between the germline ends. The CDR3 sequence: CSARESGLQNYGYTF. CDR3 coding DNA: TGCAGTGCTAGAGAATCGGGACTACAAAACTATGGCTACACCTTC.

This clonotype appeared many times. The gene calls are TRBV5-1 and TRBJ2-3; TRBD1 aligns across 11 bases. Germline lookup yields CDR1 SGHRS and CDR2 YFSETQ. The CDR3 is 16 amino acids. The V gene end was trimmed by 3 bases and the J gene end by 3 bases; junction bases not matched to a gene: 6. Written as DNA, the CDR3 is TGCGCCAGCAGCTCGGGACAGGGGGTCGGGACAGATACGCAGTATTTT. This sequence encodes CASSSGQGVGTDTQYF.

CDR3 DNA: TGCAGTGCTAGCTCGACTAGCGGCAACACAGATACGCAGTATTTT. Its protein is CSASSTSGNTDTQYF. The chain links TRBV20-1 to TRBJ2-3; TRBD2 matches at 9 bases. J lost 2 bases, V lost 3 bases, and 6 bases had no gene match. Germline CDR1 is DFQATT and CDR2 is SNEGSKA (reference sequence). The CDR3 extends over 15 amino acids.

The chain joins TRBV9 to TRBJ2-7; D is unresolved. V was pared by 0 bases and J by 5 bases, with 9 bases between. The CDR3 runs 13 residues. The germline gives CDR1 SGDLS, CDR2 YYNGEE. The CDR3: CASSVGQVDEQYF. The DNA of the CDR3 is TGTGCCAGCAGCGTAGGACAAGTTGACGAGCAGTACTTC.

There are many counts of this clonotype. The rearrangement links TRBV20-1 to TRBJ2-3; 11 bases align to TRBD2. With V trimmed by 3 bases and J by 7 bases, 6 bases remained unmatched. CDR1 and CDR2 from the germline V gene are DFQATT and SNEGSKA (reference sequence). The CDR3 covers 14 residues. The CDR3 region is CSASPTSGANTQYF. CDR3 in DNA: TGCAGTGCTAGTCCGACTAGCGGGGCTAATACGCAGTATTTT.

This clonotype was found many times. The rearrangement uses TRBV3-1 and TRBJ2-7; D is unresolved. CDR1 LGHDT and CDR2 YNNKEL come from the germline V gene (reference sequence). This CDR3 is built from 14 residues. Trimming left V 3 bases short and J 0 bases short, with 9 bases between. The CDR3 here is CASSHYPSSYEQYF. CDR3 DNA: TGTGCCAGCAGCCACTATCCTAGCTCCTACGAGCAGTACTTC.

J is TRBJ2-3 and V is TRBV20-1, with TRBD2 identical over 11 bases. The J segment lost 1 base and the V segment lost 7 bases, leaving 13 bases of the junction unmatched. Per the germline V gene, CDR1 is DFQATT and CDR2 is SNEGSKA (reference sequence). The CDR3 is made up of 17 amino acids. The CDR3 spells CSVRSSGRAGGTDTQYF. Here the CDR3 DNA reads TGCAGTGTTAGGAGTAGCGGGAGGGCCGGAGGCACAGATACGCAGTATTTT.

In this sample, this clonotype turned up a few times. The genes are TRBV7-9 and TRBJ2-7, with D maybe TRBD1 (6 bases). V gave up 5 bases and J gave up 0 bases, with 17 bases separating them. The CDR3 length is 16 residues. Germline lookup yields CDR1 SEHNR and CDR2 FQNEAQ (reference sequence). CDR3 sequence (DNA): TGTGCCAGCAGCCTCTGGGCAGGACAGAGCTCCTACGAGCAGTACTTC. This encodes CASSLWAGQSSYEQYF.

Written as DNA, the CDR3 is TGTGCCAGCGACAGGGGACTAGCGGGCGTCGGGGATACGCAGTATTTT. Its protein product is CASDRGLAGVGDTQYF. The genes are TRBV18 and TRBJ2-3; 12 bases match TRBD2. The CDR3 totals 16 residues. The germline gives CDR1 KGHSH, CDR2 LQKENI. V was pared by 8 bases and J by 6 bases, with 12 bases of the junction left unmatched.

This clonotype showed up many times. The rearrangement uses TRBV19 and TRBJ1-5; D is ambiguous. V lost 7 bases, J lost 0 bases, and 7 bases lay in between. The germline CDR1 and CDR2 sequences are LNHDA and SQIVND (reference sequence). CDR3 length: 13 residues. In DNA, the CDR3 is TGTGCCAGTAACGGAAATAGCAATCAGCCCCAGCATTTT. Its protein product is CASNGNSNQPQHF.

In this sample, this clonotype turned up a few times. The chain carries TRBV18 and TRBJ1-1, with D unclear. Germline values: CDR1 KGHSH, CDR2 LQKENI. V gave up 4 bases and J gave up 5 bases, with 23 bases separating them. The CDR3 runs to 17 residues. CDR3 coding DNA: TGTGCCAGCTCACTCATCGTCCCACATAGCTCGGGGACTGAAGCTTTCTTT. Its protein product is CASSLIVPHSSGTEAFF.

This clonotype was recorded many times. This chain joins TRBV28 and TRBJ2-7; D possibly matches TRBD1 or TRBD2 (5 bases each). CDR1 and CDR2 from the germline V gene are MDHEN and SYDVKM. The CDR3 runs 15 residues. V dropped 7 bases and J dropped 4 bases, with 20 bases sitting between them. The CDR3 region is CASISSGTDAYEQYF. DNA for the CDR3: TGTGCCAGCATTAGTTCCGGGACGGATGCGTACGAGCAGTACTTC.

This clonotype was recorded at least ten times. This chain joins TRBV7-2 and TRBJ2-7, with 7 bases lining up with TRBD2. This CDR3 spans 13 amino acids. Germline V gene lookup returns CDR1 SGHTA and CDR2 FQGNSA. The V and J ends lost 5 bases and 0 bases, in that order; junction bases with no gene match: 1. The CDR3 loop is CASSGGSSYEQYF. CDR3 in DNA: TGTGCCAGCAGCGGCGGGAGCTCCTACGAGCAGTACTTC.

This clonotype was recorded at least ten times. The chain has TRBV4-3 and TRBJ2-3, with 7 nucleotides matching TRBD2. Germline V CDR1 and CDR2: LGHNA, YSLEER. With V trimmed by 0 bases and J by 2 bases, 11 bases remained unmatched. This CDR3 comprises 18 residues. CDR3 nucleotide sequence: TGCGCCAGCAGCCAAGATCTAATTAGCGGGCCATTCACAGATACGCAGTATTTT. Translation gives CASSQDLISGPFTDTQYF.

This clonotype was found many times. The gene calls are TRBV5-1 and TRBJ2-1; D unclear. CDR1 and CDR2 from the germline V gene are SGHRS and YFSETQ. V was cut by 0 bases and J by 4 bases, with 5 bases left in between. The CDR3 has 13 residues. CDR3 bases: TGCGCCAGCAGCTTGGGAGTGTACAATGAGCAGTTCTTC. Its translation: CASSLGVYNEQFF.

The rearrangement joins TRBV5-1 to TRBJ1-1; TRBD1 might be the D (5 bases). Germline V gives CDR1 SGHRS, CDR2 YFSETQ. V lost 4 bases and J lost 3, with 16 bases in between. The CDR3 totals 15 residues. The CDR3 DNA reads TGCGCCAGCAGCCCCGGGACGGGAAGGGACACTGAAGCTTTCTTT. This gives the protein CASSPGTGRDTEAFF.

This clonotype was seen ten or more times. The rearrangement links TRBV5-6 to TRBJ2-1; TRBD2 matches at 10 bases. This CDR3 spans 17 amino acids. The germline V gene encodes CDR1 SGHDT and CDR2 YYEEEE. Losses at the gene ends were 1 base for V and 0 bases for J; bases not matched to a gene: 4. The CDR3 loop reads CASSLRASGSSYNEQFF. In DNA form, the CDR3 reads TGTGCCAGCAGCTTGCGGGCTAGCGGGAGCTCCTACAATGAGCAGTTCTTC.